Given below is one T cell receptor (beta chain) in context. Its cognate antigen is unknown. The data are from a study of T cells in Graves' hyperthyroidism and ophthalmopathy. Study information: Peripheral blood draws took place at initial diagnosis, ahead of any treatment. Findings and caveats of the study: Model-based prediction identified ophthalmopathy a median around seven months prior to its onset. Separating ophthalmopathy from stable hyperthyroidism was achieved by a 13 V-J model.

Regions amplified from RNA transcripts were the TCR beta CDR3 regions. The primer set for the first-round RT-PCR of the TCR CDR3 was HTBI. TCRdb independently ran MiXCR on the multiplex PCR reads; one entry per CDR3 protein. The data contain 600,000 to 700,000 distinct CDR3 sequences, approximately 14% of them singletons. CDR3 size: 12 residues. Germline CDR1 DFQATT, CDR2 SNEGSKA (reference sequence). V lost 1 base and J lost 11, with 14 bases in between. Disease duration was under 3 months in the ophthalmopathy patients, who also had a Clinical Activity Score of at least 3 and a NOSPECS grade of at least 4.

This clonotype was obtained from a woman aged 40 to 50 with Graves' ophthalmopathy. Sample: blood. The V and J genes are TRBV20-1 and TRBJ1-1; D is ambiguous. The DNA of the CDR3 is TGCAGTGCTAGAGGGAAGGGTGAGGTGGCTTTCTTT. This translates into CSARGKGEVAFF.